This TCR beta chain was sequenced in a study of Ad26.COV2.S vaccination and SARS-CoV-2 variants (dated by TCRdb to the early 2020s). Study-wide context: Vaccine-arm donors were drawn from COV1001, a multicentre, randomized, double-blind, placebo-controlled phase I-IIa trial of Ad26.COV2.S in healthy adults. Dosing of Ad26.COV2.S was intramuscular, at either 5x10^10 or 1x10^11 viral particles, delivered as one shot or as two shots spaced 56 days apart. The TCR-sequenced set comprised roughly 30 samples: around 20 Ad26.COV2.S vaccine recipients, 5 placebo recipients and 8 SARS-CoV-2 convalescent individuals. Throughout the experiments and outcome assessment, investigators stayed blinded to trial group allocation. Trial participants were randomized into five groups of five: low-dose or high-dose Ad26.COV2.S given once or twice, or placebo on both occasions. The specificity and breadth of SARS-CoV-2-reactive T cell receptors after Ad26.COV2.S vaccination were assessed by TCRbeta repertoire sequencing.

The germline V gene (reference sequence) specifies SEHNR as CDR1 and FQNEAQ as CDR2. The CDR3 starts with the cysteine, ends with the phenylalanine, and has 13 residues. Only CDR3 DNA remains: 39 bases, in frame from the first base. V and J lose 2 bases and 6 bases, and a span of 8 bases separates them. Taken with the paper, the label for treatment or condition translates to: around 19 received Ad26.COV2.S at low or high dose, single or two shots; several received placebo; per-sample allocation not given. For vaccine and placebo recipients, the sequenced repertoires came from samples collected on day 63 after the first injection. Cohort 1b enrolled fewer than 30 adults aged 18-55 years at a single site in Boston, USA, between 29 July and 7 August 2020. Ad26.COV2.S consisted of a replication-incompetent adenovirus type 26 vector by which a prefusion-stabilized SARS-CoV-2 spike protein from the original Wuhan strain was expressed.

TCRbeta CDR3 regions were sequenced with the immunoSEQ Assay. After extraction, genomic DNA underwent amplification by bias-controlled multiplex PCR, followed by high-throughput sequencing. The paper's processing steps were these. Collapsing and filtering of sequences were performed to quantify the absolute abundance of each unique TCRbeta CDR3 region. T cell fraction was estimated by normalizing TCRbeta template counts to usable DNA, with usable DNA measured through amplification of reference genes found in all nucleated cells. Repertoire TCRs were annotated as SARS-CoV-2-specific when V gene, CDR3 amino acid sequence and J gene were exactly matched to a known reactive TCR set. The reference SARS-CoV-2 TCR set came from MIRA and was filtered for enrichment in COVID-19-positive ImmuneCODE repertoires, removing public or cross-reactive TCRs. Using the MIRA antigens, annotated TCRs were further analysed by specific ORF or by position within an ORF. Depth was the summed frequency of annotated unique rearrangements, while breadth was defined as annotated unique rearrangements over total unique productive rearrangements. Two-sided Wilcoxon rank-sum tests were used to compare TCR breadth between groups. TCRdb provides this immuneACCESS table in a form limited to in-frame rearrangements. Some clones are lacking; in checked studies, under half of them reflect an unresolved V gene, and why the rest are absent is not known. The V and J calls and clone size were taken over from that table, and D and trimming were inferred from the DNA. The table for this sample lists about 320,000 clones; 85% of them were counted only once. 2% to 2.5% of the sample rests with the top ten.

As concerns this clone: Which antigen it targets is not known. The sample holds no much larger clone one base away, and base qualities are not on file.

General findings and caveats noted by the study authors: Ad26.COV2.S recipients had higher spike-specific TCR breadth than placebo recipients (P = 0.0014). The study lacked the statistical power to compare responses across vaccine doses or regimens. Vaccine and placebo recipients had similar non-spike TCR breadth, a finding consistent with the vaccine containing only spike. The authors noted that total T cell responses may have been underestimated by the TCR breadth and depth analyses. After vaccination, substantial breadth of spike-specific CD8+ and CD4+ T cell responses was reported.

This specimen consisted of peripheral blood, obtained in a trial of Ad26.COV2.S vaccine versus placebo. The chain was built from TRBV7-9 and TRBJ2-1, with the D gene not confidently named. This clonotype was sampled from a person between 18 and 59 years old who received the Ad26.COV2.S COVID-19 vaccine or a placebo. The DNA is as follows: TGTGCCAGCAGCTTATTCGGTCTCAATGAGCAGTTCTTC. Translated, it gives CASSLFGLNEQFF.